This T cell receptor (beta chain) was retrieved from a study of blood T cells in healthy people across ages. They isolated at least 7 million PBMCs from each sample. This clonotype was detected only a few times. CDR3 length: 18 residues. Trimming removed 4 bases from V and 1 base from J; junction bases left unmatched: 16. CDR1 and CDR2 (germline): SGHKS, YYEKEE (reference sequence). Combining a sample-barcoded 5' primer with a J-beta primer mix, a second PCR ran for roughly 7 to 12 cycles. TCRdb independently ran MiXCR on the 5' RACE reads; one entry per CDR3 protein. This table holds hundreds of thousands of distinct CDR3 sequences, more than 20% found once. Another study also made use of these data, one on T cells of mothers and their children.

This sequence was found in a boy younger than 18 in good health. The V gene is TRBV5-5, the J gene TRBJ2-7; TRBD2 aligns across 8 bases. Sequencing was performed on blood. CDR3 region: CASSLGLAGINLSYEQYF. In DNA, the CDR3 is TGTGCCAGCAGCCTGGGGCTAGCGGGCATCAATCTTTCCTACGAGCAGTACTTC.